A selection of T cell receptor beta chains follows, all from one sample in a study of blood T cell repertoires in COVID-19. The repertoire was sequenced with immunoSEQ multiplex PCR; TCRdb's copy has only in-frame clones and lacks some. The table records 98,000 or so clones, 87% of them present only once. The specimen was peripheral blood. These receptors all stem from a man in his fifties with acute or convalescent COVID-19. Both conserved end residues are part of each CDR3.

CDR3aa | j_gene | v_gene
CASSLVRNTGELFF | TRBJ2-2 | TRBV28
CASSLELDSVDTQYF | TRBJ2-3 | TRBV5-4
CAIRGQGAPQETQYF | TRBJ2-5 | TRBV10-3
CASTQGGARGAQYF | TRBJ2-5 | TRBV6-5
CASSLVGRGRGPDTEAFF | TRBJ1-1 | TRBV11-2
CASSHFISGGDEQYF | TRBJ2-7 | TRBV3-1/TRBV3-2
CASSDSSGWDTGELFF | TRBJ2-2 | TRBV6-4
CATSDPSGTRVNEQFF | TRBJ2-1 | TRBV24-1
CASSIGASGRAFLYNEQFF | TRBJ2-1 | TRBV19
CARRQGGLSSTETQYF | TRBJ2-5 | TRBV6-4
CASGRDRSYNEQFF | TRBJ2-1 | TRBV5-1
CASGTIRTDTQYF | TRBJ2-3 | TRBV6-5
CASSQGSSGNTGELFF | TRBJ2-2 | TRBV3-1/TRBV3-2
CASSYSTPDRGHEQFF | TRBJ2-1 | TRBV6-5
CASYTSGAWDEQFF | TRBJ2-1 | TRBV2
CASTQAGYEKLFF | TRBJ1-4 | TRBV11-2
CASSLQLGRGENEQFF | TRBJ2-1 | TRBV7-8
CASSQDRGANEKLFF | TRBJ1-4 | TRBV14
CASSFPGGNEKLFF | TRBJ1-4 | TRBV7-2
CASSGQGNKYTEAFF | TRBJ1-1 | TRBV28
CASGSFYEQYF | TRBJ2-7 | TRBV28
CASSIENSNYGYTF | TRBJ1-2 | TRBV19
CASSEIRGTEAFF | TRBJ1-1 | TRBV2
CASRQSLQTLVFF | TRBJ1-4 | TRBV10-2
CAIRPNGGTHDTQYF | TRBJ2-3 | TRBV10-3
CASSPGGDGSPLHF | TRBJ1-6 | TRBV9
CASSGTGRPDTQYF | TRBJ2-3 | TRBV2
CATSLQGFYGYTF | TRBJ1-2 | TRBV24-1
CASSASPGLAGVWAEEQFF | TRBJ2-1 | TRBV9
CASSLDWAGSPLHF | TRBJ1-6 | TRBV9
CASKAGGPHEQFF | TRBJ2-1 | TRBV28
CASKRGGSGYTF | TRBJ1-2 | TRBV2
CASSLVGAGLEQYF | TRBJ2-7 | TRBV5-6
CASSFTIGIASGNTIYF | TRBJ1-3 | TRBV6-2/TRBV6-3
CASSQGPGLAGGEQFF | TRBJ2-1 | TRBV4-1
CAWSGQGAGNQPQHF | TRBJ1-5 | TRBV30
CASSLGRNGLTQETQYF | TRBJ2-5 | TRBV7-6
CASSQGQGYSPLHF | TRBJ1-6 | TRBV18
CASSEYQQETQYF | TRBJ2-5 | TRBV2
CATSRVSGSIEQYF | TRBJ2-7 | TRBV15
CASSLVTGGNYEQYF | TRBJ2-7 | TRBV7-9
CASSLVIGEYEQYF | TRBJ2-7 | TRBV5-1
CASRGGQAGTGELFF | TRBJ2-2 | TRBV7-9
CASSVRDYQETQYF | TRBJ2-5 | TRBV25-1
CASSPRTSGSEEQFF | TRBJ2-1 | TRBV11-2
CSGITGATSGALLSTDTQYF | TRBJ2-3 | TRBV29-1
CASSRVAGADTGELFF | TRBJ2-2 | TRBV19
CASSLGRPALTGELFF | TRBJ2-2 | TRBV27
CASSRSSGTPNTEAFF | TRBJ1-1 | TRBV5-7
CAWSVIKWGGGNTIYF | TRBJ1-3 | TRBV30
CASSLSNQPQHF | TRBJ1-5 | TRBV6-5
CASDRQDAREQYF | TRBJ2-7 | TRBV12-5
CASSLAGQATSTDTQYF | TRBJ2-3 | TRBV5-1
CASSQDFSGAHGANVLTF | TRBJ2-6 | TRBV4-2
CASSGQGEDTQYF | TRBJ2-3 | TRBV19
CASSLAGLAGSYEQYF | TRBJ2-7 | TRBV7-2
CALDGGTEAFF | TRBJ1-1 | TRBV11-2
CASSPLRDRPAETQYF | TRBJ2-5 | TRBV14
CSVVPSGSNEQYF | TRBJ2-7 | TRBV29-1
CASSSQFLPDTQYF | TRBJ2-3 | TRBV27